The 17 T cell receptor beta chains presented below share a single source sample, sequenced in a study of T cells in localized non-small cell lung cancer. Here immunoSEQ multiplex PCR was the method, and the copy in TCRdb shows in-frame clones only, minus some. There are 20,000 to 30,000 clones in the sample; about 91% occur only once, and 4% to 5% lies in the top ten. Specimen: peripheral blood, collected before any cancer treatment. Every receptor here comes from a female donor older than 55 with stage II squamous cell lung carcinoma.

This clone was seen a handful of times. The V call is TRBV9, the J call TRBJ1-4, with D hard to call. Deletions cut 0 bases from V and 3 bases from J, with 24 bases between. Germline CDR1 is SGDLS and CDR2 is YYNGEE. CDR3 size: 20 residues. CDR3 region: CASSVAPTTNRGSSNEKLFF. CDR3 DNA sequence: TGTGCCAGCAGCGTAGCTCCAACAACCAACAGAGGCTCGTCTAATGAAAAACTGTTTTTT.

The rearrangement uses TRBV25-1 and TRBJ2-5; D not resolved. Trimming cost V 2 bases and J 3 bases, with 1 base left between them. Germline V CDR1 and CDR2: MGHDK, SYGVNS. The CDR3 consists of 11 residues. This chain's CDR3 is CASSEKETQYF. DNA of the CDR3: TGTGCCAGCAGTGAAAAAGAGACCCAGTACTTC.

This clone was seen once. In nucleotides, the CDR3 is TGTGCCTGGAACGCCCCCAGGGACAGGGTTCGCGGCTACACCTTC. This codes for CAWNAPRDRVRGYTF. V gene TRBV30 combines with J gene TRBJ1-2, with 9 nucleotides matching TRBD1. CDR3 length: 15 amino acids. Germline loops: CDR1 GTSNPN, CDR2 SVGIG (reference sequence). V lost 4 bases to trimming and J lost 8 bases; unmatched junction nucleotides: 14.

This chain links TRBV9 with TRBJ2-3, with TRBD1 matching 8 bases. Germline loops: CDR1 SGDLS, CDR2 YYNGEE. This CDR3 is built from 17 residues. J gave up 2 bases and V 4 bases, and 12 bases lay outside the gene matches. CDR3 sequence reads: CASSRSRGRWTTDTQYF. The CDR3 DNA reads TGTGCCAGCAGCCGGAGCAGGGGGCGATGGACCACAGATACGCAGTATTTT.

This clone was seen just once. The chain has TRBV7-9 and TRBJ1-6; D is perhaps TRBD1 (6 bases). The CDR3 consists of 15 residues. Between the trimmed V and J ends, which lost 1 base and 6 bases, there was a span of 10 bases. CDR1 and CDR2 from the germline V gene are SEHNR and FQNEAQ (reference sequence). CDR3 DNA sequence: TGTGCCAGCAGCTTAGTGGGGGCAGCTAATTCACCCCTCCACTTT. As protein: CASSLVGAANSPLHF. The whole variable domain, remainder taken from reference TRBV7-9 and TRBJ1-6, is DTGVSQNPRHKITKRGQNVTFRCDPISEHNRLYWYRQTLGQGPEFLTYFQNEAQLEKSRLLSDRFSAERPKGSFSTLEIQRTEQGDSAMYLCASSLVGAANSPLHFGNGTRLTVT.

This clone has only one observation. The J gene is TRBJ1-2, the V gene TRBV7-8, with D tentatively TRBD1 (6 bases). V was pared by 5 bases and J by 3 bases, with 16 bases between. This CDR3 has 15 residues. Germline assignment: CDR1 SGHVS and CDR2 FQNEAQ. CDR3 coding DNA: TGTGCCAGCAGCCGTTTGGGGGGCGGTGACTATGGCTACACCTTC. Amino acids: CASSRLGGGDYGYTF.

In nucleotides, the CDR3 is TGTGCCAGCAGTACCGGATCCGGGGGAAACTATGGCTACACCTTC. It is translated as CASSTGSGGNYGYTF. The gene calls are TRBV6-1 and TRBJ1-2, with a tentative D call TRBD1 (5 bases). Germline CDR1 reads MNHNS; CDR2 reads SASEGT. The CDR3 is 15 residues long. The V end was cut by 5 bases, the J end by 2 bases, with 15 bases between.

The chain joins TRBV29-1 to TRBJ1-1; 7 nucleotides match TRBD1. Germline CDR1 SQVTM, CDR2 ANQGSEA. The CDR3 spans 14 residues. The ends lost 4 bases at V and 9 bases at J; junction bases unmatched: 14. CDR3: CSVVEGTALAQAFF. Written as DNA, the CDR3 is TGCAGCGTTGTTGAGGGGACAGCTCTTGCCCAAGCTTTCTTT.

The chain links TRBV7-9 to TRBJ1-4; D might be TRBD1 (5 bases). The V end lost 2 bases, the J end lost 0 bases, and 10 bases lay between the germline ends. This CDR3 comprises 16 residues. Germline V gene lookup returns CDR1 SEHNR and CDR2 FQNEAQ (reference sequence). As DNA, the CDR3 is TGTGCCAGCAGCTTACGTCAGGGAGCAACTAATGAAAAACTGTTTTTT. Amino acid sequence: CASSLRQGATNEKLFF.

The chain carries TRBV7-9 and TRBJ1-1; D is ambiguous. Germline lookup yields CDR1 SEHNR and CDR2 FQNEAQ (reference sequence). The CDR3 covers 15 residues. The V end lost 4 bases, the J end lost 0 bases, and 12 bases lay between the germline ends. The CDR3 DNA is TGTGCCAGCAGCTCAGCTATCGGCATGAACACTGAAGCTTTCTTT. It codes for CASSSAIGMNTEAFF.

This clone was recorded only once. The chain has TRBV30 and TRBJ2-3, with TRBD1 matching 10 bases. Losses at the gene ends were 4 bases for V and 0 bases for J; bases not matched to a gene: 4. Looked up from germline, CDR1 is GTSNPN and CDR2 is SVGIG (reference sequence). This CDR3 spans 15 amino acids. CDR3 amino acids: CAWTSGQGSTDTQYF. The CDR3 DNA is TGTGCCTGGACTTCGGGACAGGGGAGCACAGATACGCAGTATTTT.

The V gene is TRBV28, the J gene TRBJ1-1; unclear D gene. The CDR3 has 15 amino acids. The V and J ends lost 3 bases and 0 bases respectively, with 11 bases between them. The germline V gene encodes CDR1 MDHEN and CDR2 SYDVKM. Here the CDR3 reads CASSFSDNLNTEAFF. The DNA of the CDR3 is TGTGCCAGCAGTTTCAGTGACAACTTGAACACTGAAGCTTTCTTT.

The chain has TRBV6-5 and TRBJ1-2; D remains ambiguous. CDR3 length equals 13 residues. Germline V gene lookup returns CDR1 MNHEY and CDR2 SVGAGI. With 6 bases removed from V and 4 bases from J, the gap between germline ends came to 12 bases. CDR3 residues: CASRPPSRYGYTF. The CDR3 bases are TGTGCCAGCAGACCCCCCAGTCGCTATGGCTACACCTTC.

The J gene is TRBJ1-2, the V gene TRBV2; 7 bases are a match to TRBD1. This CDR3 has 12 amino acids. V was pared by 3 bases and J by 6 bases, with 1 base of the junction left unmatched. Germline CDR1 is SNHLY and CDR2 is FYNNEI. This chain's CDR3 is CASSDRGDGYTF. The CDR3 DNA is TGTGCCAGCAGTGACAGGGGGGATGGCTACACCTTC.

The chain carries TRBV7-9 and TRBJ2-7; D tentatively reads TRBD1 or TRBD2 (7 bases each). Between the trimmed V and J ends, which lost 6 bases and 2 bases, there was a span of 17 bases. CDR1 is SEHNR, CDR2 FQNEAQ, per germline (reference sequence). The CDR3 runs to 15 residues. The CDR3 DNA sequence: TGTGCCAGCAGAGACGAGCGGGACAGTACCTACGAGCAGTACTTC. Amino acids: CASRDERDSTYEQYF.

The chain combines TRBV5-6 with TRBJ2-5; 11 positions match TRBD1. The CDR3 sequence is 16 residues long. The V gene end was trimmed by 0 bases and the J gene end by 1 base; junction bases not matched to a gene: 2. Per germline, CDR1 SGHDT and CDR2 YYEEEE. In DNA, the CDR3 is TGTGCCAGCAGCTTGGTAGGACAGGGGGCCCAAGAGACCCAGTACTTC. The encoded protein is CASSLVGQGAQETQYF.

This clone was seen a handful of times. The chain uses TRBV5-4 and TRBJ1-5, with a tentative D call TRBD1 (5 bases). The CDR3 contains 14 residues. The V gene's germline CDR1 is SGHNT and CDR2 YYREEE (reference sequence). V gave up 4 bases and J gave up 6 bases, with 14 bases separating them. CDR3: CASSPGLSTQPQHF. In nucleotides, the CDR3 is TGTGCCAGCAGCCCGGGACTGTCGACTCAGCCCCAGCATTTT.